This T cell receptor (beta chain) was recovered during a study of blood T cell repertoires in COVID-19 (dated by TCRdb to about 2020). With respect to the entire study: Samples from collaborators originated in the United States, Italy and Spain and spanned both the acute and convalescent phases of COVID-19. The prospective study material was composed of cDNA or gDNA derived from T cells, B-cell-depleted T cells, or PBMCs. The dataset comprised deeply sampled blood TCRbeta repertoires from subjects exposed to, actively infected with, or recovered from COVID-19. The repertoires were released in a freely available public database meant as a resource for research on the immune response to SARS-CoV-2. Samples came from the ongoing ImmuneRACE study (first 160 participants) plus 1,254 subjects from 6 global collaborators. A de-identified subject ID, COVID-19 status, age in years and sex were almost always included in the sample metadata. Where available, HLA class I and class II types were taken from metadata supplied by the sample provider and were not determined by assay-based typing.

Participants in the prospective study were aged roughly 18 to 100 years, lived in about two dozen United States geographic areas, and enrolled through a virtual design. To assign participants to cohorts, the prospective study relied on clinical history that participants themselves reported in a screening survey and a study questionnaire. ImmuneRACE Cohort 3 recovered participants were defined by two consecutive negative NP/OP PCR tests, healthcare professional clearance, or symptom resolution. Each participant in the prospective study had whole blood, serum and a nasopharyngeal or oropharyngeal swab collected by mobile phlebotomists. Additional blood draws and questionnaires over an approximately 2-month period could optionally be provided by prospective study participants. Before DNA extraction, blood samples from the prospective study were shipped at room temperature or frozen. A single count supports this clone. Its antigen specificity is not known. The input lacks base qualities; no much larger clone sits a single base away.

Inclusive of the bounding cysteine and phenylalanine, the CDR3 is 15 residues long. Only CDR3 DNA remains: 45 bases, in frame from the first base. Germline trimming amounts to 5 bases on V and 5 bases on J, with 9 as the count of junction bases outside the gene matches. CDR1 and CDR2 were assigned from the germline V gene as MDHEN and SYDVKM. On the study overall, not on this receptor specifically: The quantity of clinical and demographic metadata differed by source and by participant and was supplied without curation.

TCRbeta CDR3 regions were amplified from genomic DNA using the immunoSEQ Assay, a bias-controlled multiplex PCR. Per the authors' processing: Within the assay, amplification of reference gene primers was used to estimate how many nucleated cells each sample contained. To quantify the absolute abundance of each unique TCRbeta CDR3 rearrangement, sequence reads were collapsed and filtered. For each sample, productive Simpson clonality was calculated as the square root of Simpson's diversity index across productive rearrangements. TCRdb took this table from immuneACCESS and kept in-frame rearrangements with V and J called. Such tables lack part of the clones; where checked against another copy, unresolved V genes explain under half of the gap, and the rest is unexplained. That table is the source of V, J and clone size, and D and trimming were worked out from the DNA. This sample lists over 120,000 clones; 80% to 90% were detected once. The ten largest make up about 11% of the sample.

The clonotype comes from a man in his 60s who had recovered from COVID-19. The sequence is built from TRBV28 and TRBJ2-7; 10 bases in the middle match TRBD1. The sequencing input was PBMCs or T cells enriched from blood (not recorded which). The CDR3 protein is CASSPPGQGLHEQYF. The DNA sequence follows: TGTGCCAGCAGTCCTCCGGGACAGGGGTTACACGAGCAGTACTTC.